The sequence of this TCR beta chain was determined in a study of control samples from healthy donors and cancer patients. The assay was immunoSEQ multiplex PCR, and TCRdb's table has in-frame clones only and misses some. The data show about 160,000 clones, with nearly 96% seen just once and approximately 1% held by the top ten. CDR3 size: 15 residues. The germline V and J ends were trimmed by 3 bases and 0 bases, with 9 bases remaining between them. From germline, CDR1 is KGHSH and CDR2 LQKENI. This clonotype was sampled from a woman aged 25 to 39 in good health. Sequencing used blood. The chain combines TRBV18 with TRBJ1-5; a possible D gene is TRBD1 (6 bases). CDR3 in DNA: TGTGCCAGCTCACCCCAGGGGTTTAGCAATCAGCCCCAGCATTTT. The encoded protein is CASSPQGFSNQPQHF.